This T cell receptor (beta chain) was identified in a study of regulatory T cells in long-lasting Graves disease. TCR beta libraries were built with iRepertoire HTBI primers and Arm-PCR of CDR3 regions. One entry per CDR3 protein results from TCRdb running MiXCR on the multiplex PCR reads. Seen here are more than 450,000 distinct CDR3 sequences, 15% to 20% observed once, and the top ten hold 9% to 15%. Time point denoted: newly diagnosed GD, antithyroid drugs for less than 3 months. The TCR library used RNA extracted from PBMCs. Study findings and constraints: Those with persistent Graves' had less TCR diversity than newly diagnosed patients.

This clonotype was detected many times. Its target is not known. The sample was also linked to a second study, of T cells in Graves' hyperthyroidism and ophthalmopathy. According to that study: Clonotypes that were expanded in thyroid above 0.001 mostly appeared in blood too.

This specimen consisted of peripheral blood mononuclear cells (PBMCs), obtained at new diagnosis, from a patient treated with antithyroid drugs. The sequence was obtained from a man aged 40-55 years with Graves disease.

The CDR3 DNA sequence: TGTGCCAGCAGCTTAGAAGGACTAGCGGGACTTGTTGGGGACACCGGGGAGCTGTTTTTT. Encoded protein: CASSLEGLAGLVGDTGELFF. The chain uses TRBV11-3 and TRBJ2-2, with TRBD2 matching over 12 bases. The CDR3 runs to 20 residues. The V gene end was trimmed by 0 bases and the J gene end by 3 bases; junction bases not matched to a gene: 11. Germline V CDR1 and CDR2: SGHNT, YENEEA.